A single count supports the clone carrying this T cell receptor (beta chain). Its antigen remains unknown. This sample is part of a study of T cell responses to AZD1222 COVID-19 vaccine. The study's findings and limits: Recipients of AZD1222 seropositive at baseline numbered only six or seven. White British ancestry dominated among donors, who included more females, and clonal diversity was possibly underestimated. Nearly half of spike-specific TCRs reportedly go after variant regions that carry no mutations. Repertoires were collected only later (after the peak T cell response had occurred).

The assay was immunoSEQ multiplex PCR, and TCRdb's table has in-frame clones only and misses some. Of 35,000 to 50,000 clones listed, 80% were seen once; the top ten hold about 20%. The V end was cut by 5 bases, the J end by 4 bases, with 12 bases between. Germline CDR1 and CDR2: SEHNR and FQNEAQ (reference sequence). This CDR3 comprises 14 residues. The sequence was collected from an adult who received the MenACWY meningococcal vaccine as a control. The gene calls are TRBV7-9 and TRBJ2-1, with no clear D. The sequenced sample was peripheral blood, obtained 28 days after the second dose of the MenACWY control vaccine. CDR3 in DNA: TGTGCCAGCAGCCATAAAGGGCCATACAATGAGCAGTTCTTC. This gives the protein CASSHKGPYNEQFF.